The following is a T cell receptor beta chain sequence with its context. What antigen it recognizes has not been identified. Per-base qualities were not stored, and no clone one base away is much larger. This sample is part of a study of neurological immune-mediated disorders (dated by TCRdb to between 2019 and 2020). About the investigation overall: The study compared peripheral blood TCR-beta repertoires of HTLV-I-associated myelopathy (HAM/TSP) patients, multiple sclerosis patients and healthy controls using UMI-based sequencing. Alongside PBMC samples, the set of about 97 TCR-beta libraries contained longitudinal samples, technical triplicates, and paired CD4+ and CD8+ T-cell subsets that had been sorted. Of the 68 subjects in the cohort, around 15 were HAM/TSP patients, 34 were multiple sclerosis patients, and approximately 20 were healthy controls.

To synthesize cDNA, template-switch 5'RACE was performed with a primer carrying a 10-nucleotide random unique molecular identifier so that each TCR transcript was tagged. Each sequencing run produced over 190 million TCR-beta sequences covering 15-18 subjects. Total RNA was extracted with the RNeasy kit. TCR-beta VDJ regions were amplified with primers for the TCR constant region and the 5'RACE anchor, using the KAPA Real-time Library Amplification kit. Sample indexes and Illumina adaptors were added in a first PCR, and a second PCR then increased library yield. The roughly 650 bp TCR product was size-selected on a 2% E-gel SizeSelection system after Ampure bead purification. Before pooling, libraries had their quality checked on a Bioanalyzer, their concentration measured with Qubit, and their quantity determined with the Kapa Library Quantification kit. Libraries were sequenced paired-end 2 x 150 bp on an Illumina HiSeq 2500. To increase sequence diversity, about 25-31% phiX was spiked into each library pool. As for the authors' bioinformatics: Quality-filtered reads were processed with the UMI-based MiGEC pipeline, and over 85% of raw TCR sequences were removed by the MiGEC pipeline during error correction. VDJ genes were aligned to IMGT germline references, and clonotypes were defined by unique CDR3 amino acid sequence plus V-J genes. VDJtools evaluated clonal expansion, Shannon diversity and CDR3 relatedness (CalcPairwiseDistances, ClusterSamples); CLCbio workbench built phylogenetic trees. Clones with at least 8 unique UMIs were defined as expanded, with this threshold being based on coefficient-of-variation modelling across technical triplicates. The public reads were quality trimmed at Q25 with fastp and then assembled into clones with MiXCR by TCRdb, keeping productive beta chains. Entries are consolidated by CDR3 protein sequence, retaining the most common genes and DNA. TCRdb's processing, not the authors', yielded these V and J calls. This sample lists 65,000 to 80,000 distinct CDR3 sequences; 15% to 20% were detected once. 15% of the sample is held by the ten biggest clonotypes.

The healthy controls were volunteers from a blood bank in Maryland, USA. Libraries from unsorted PBMCs were made from 2 million PBMCs kept in RNAlater at -80 degrees C until RNA extraction. Peripheral blood underwent Ficoll-Hypaque density gradient centrifugation to isolate PBMCs, which were then cryopreserved in liquid nitrogen. Broader findings and caveats from the paper: TCR clonal expansion was highest in HAM/TSP patients and lowest in MS patients, with MS patients falling below even healthy controls. Across subjects, expanded clones never shared an identical CDR3 amino acid sequence, which suggests that the TCR-beta repertoires in every group were private.

V and J are truncated by 8 bases and 15 bases respectively, leaving an intervening sequence of 28 bases. The germline V gene encodes CDR1 MNHEY and CDR2 SVGEGT. Measured from the cysteine to the phenylalanine, the CDR3 is 15 residues long. Of all the DNA, just the CDR3 is kept, 45 bases in frame from base 1. Sequencing was performed on PBMCs. This receptor chain uses TRBV6-2 or TRBV6-3 and TRBJ2-2; the D gene is perhaps TRBD1, from 6 matching bases. The receptor comes from a woman aged 40 to 55 in good health. The CDR3 protein sequence reads: CASLPGQGNTGDLFF. In nucleotide form, the sequence is TGTGCCAGCCTCCCCGGGCAGGGGAACACCGGGGATTTGTTTTTT.